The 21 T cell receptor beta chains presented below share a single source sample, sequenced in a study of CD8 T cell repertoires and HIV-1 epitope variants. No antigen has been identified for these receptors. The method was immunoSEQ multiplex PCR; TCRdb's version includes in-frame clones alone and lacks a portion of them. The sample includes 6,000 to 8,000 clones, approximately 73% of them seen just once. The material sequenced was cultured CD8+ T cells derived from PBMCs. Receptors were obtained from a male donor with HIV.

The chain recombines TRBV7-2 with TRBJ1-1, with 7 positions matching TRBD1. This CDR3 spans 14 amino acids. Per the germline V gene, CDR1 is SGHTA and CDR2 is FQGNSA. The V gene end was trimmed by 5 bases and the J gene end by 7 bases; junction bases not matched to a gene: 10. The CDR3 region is CASSLSGGSYEAFF. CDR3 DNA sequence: TGTGCCAGCAGCCTATCAGGGGGTAGCTATGAAGCTTTCTTT.

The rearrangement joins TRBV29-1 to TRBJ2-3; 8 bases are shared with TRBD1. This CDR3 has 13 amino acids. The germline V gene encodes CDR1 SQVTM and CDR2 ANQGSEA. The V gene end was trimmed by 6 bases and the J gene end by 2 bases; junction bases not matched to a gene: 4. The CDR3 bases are TGCAGCGTCAGGGGGCTTAACACAGATACGCAGTATTTT. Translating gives CSVRGLNTDTQYF.

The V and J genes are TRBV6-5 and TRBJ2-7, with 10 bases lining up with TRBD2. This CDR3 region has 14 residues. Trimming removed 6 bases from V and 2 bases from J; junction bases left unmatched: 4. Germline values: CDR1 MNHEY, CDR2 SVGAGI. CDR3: CASRDGTSAYEQYF. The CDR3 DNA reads TGTGCCAGCAGGGATGGGACTAGCGCCTACGAGCAGTACTTC.

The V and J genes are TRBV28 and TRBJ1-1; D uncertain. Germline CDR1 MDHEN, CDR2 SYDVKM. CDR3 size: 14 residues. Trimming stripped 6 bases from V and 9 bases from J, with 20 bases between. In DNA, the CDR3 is TGTGCCAGCAGATATGGTACCCCGGAAGGAAAAGCTTTCTTT. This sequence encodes CASRYGTPEGKAFF.

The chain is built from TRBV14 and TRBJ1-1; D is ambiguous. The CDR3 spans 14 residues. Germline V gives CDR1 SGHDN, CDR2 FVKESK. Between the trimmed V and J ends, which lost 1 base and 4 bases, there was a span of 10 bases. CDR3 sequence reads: CASSQVEAGTEAFF. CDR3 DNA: TGTGCCAGCAGCCAAGTTGAAGCGGGCACTGAAGCTTTCTTT.

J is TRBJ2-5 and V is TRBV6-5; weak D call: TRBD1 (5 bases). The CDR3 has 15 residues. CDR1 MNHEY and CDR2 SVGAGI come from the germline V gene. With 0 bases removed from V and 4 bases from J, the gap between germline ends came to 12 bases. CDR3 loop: CASSYSPGNSETQYF. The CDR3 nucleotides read TGTGCCAGCAGTTACTCGCCAGGGAATTCAGAGACCCAGTACTTC.

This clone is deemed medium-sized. CDR3 residues: CASSDSSGGQGEQFF. The CDR3 DNA sequence: TGCGCCAGCAGTGATTCGAGCGGGGGGCAAGGTGAGCAGTTCTTC. The gene calls are TRBV10-2 and TRBJ2-1, with TRBD2 identical over 9 bases. Germline V CDR1 and CDR2: WSHSY, SAAADI. With V trimmed by 3 bases and J by 9 bases, 9 bases remained unmatched. The CDR3 spans 15 residues.

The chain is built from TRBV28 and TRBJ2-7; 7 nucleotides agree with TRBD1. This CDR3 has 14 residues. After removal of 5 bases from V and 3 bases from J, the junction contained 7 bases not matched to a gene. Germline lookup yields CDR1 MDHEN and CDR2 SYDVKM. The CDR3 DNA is TGTGCCAGCAGTCTGTCAGGGGGTGACTACGAGCAGTACTTC. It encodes CASSLSGGDYEQYF.

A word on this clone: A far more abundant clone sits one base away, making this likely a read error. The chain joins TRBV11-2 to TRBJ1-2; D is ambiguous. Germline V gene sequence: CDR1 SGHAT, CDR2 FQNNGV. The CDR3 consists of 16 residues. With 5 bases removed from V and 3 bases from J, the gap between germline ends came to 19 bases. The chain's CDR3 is CASSQDPVELDYGYTF. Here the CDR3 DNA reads TGTGCCAGCAGCCAAGATCCCGTCGAACTCGACTATGGCTACACCTTC.

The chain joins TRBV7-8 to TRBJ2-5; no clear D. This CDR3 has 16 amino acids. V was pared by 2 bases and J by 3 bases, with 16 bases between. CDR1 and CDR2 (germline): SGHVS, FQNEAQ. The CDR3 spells CASSLRSVSTEETQYF. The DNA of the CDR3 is TGTGCCAGCAGCTTAAGAAGCGTGAGCACTGAAGAGACCCAGTACTTC.

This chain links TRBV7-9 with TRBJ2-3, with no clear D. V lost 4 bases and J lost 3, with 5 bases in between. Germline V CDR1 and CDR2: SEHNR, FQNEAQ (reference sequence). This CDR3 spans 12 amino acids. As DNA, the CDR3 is TGTGCCAGCAGCTCCGGGACAGATACGCAGTATTTT. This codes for CASSSGTDTQYF.

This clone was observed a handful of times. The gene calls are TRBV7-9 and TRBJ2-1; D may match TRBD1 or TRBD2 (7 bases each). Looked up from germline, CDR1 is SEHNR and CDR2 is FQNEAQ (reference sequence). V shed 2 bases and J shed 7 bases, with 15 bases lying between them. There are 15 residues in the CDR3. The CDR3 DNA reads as TGTGCCAGCAGCTTATCTCTTCAGGGGGGGAATGAGCAGTTCTTC. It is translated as CASSLSLQGGNEQFF.

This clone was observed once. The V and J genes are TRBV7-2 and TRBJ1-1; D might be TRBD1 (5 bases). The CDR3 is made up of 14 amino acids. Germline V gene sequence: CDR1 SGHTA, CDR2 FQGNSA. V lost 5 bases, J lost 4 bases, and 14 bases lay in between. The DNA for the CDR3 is TGTGCCAGCAGCCCCGCGGGGGTTGGCACTGAAGCTTTCTTT. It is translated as CASSPAGVGTEAFF.

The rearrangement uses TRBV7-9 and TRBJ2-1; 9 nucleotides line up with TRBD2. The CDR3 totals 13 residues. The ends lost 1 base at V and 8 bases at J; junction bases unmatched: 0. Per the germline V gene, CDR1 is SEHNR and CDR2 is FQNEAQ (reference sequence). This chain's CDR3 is CASSLERGDEQFF. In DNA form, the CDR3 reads TGTGCCAGCAGCTTAGAGCGGGGGGATGAGCAGTTCTTC.

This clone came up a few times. CDR3 in DNA: TGTGCCAGCAGTTTATGGCAGCGCGATGGCTACACCTTC. As protein: CASSLWQRDGYTF. The chain employs TRBV28 and TRBJ1-2; D uncertain. CDR1 MDHEN and CDR2 SYDVKM come from the germline V gene. The CDR3 extends over 13 amino acids. The V and J ends lost 0 bases and 6 bases respectively, with 8 bases between them.

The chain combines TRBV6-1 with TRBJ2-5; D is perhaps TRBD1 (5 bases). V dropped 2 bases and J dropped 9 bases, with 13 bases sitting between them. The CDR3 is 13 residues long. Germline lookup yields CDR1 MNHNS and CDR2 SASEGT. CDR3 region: CASSEWGGRAQYF. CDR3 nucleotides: TGTGCCAGCAGTGAATGGGGCGGTAGGGCCCAGTACTTC.

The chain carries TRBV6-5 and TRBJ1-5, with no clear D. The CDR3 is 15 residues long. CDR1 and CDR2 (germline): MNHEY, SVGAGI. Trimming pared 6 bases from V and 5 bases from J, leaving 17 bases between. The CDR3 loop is CASSVDTDNYQPQHF. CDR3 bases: TGTGCCAGCAGCGTAGACACCGACAACTATCAGCCCCAGCATTTT.

The CDR3 sequence is CASSQTGYVEQYF. In nucleotides, the CDR3 is TGTGCCAGCAGTCAAACAGGGTATGTCGAGCAGTACTTC. The chain links TRBV11-2 to TRBJ2-7, with D possibly matching TRBD1 (6 bases). With 6 bases removed from V and 6 bases from J, the gap between germline ends came to 15 bases. CDR3 length: 13 residues. The V gene's germline CDR1 is SGHAT and CDR2 FQNNGV.

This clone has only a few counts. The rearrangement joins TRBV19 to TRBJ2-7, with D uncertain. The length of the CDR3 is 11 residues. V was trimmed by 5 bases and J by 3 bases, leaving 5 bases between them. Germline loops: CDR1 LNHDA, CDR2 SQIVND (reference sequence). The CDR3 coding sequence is TGTGCCAGTAGTTCCGGCTACGAGCAGTACTTC. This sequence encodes CASSSGYEQYF.

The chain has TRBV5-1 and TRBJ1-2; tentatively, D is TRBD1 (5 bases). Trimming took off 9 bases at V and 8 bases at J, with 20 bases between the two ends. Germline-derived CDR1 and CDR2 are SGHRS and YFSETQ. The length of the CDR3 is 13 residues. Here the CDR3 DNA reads TGCGCCATCTACCAGGGTCCCCTAGAGGGCTACACCTTC. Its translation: CAIYQGPLEGYTF.

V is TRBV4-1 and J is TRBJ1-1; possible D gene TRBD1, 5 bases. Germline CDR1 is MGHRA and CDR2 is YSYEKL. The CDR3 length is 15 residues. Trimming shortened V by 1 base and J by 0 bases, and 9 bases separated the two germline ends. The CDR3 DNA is TGCGCCAGCAGCCAAGGGTGGGGGATGAACACTGAAGCTTTCTTT. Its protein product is CASSQGWGMNTEAFF.